This is a list of T cell receptor beta chains from one sample in a study of T cell clones after liver transplantation. Here immunoSEQ multiplex PCR was the method, and the copy in TCRdb shows in-frame clones only, minus some. The profile shows tens of thousands of clones, about 84% of them singletons. Sequencing was performed on CD4+ T cells from blood, taken 46 months after liver transplant. The receptors come from a human patient who received a liver transplant. These T cells may partly come from the graft donor. Each CDR3 is given with its conserved first and last residue. Each record gives: J gene, V gene, clone size, D gene, CDR3 DNA, CDR3 protein. The D gene is left open where the match is weak. For some rows the clone size is stated as once, few or many, or as a class when expanded; others skip it.

TRBJ1-2 TRBV11-2 . . TGTGCCAGCAGCTTAGATTCTGTCCGGGGAGCTAACTATGGCTACACCTTC CASSLDSVRGANYGYTF
TRBJ2-1 TRBV11-3 . . TGTGCCAGCAGCCCCAGACGTGGGATAGGGTTCTTC CASSPRRGIGFF
TRBJ2-3 TRBV9 few . TGTGCCAGCAGCCCCCGAACAGGGGCGGAGGGTACAGATACGCAGTATTTT CASSPRTGAEGTDTQYF
TRBJ2-7 TRBV5-5 . . TGTGCCAGCAGCTTGGGGTCCATTTGGGGGAGTAGTTACGAGCAGTACTTC CASSLGSIWGSSYEQYF
TRBJ1-5 TRBV10-2 . TRBD1 TGCGCCAGCAGTCTCCAGGGGGGTCAGCCCCAGCATTTT CASSLQGGQPQHF
TRBJ1-5 TRBV28 . . TGTGCCAGCAGTTTCCCCCCTACTCCTAATCAGCCCCAGCATTTT CASSFPPTPNQPQHF
TRBJ2-5 TRBV10-3 . TRBD1 TGTGCCATCAGCCAATTGACAGGGGGCATGGAGACCCAGTACTTC CAISQLTGGMETQYF
TRBJ1-5 TRBV19 . . TGTGCCAGTAGTATCAAGATTTATAGCAATCAGCCCCAGCATTTT CASSIKIYSNQPQHF
TRBJ2-1 TRBV7-9 . . TGTGCCAGCAGCCCCCCCTTTCGACAGGCCAAAGACAATGAGCAGTTCTTC CASSPPFRQAKDNEQFF
TRBJ2-1 TRBV25-1 . . TGTGCCACATCCAGGTACTCCTACAATGAGCAGTTCTTC CATSRYSYNEQFF
TRBJ2-3 TRBV7-3 . . TGTGCCAGCAGCTTAATTGCGGGGAGGGATACGCAGTATTTT CASSLIAGRDTQYF
TRBJ2-5 TRBV14 . . TGTGCCAGCAGCCAACGACAGGGCCTTGACGGGGGGGAGACCCAGTACTTC CASSQRQGLDGGETQYF